This T cell receptor beta chain was sequenced during a study of OX40 agonist ivuxolimab in advanced cancers. Findings and caveats of the study: Among the least clonally expanded were partial responders at 0.1-3.0 mg/kg. Antigen targets of the expanded peripheral T cells went undetermined.

Per germline, CDR1 LGHNA and CDR2 YNFKEQ. With 0 bases clipped from V and 2 bases from J, the junction kept 6 bases outside the gene matches. The CDR3 extends over 16 amino acids. No patient had autoimmune disease or received systemic immunosuppression. Sampling of blood occurred at baseline, cycle 4 day 1, and cycle 7 day 1. Worth noting for this clone: The antigen remains unidentified.

Sequencing used immunoSEQ multiplex PCR; TCRdb keeps in-frame clones, though not all of them. The profile covers just over 90,000 clones, with approximately 94% appearing a single time and around 2.8% taken by the ten largest. The genes are TRBV4-2 and TRBJ2-5, with 7 positions matching TRBD2. This TCR derives from an adult with an advanced solid tumor such as melanoma, head and neck, liver or kidney cancer. Sequences were derived from CD4+ or CD8+ T cells sorted from blood, sampled in a trial of the OX40 agonist ivuxolimab. As DNA, the CDR3 is TGTGCCAGCAGCCAAGAAAAGGGACTACCACAAGAGACCCAGTACTTC. As protein: CASSQEKGLPQETQYF.